One sample yielded the 20 T cell receptor beta chains listed below, sequenced in a study of beta chain features in type 1 diabetes. Expressed TCRB transcripts were sequenced, since all the RNA that had been isolated was reverse transcribed. Assay used: immunoSEQ multiplex PCR; TCRdb lists only in-frame clones, some missing. This sample carries a few hundred thousand clones, over 9% of them seen once, and the ten largest clones take about 0.64%. Their antigens are not known. General observations from the study: Patients with Type 1 diabetes showed moderately but significantly shorter TCRB CDR3s in all four CD4+ subsets.

The sequencing input was central memory CD4+ T cells from blood. These receptors were taken from a man younger than 45 with type 1 diabetes.

A few counts support this clone. The chain links TRBV28 to TRBJ2-3, with D uncertain. Deletions cut 3 bases from V and 9 bases from J, with 10 bases between. The V gene's germline CDR1 is MDHEN and CDR2 SYDVKM. The CDR3 runs 12 residues. The DNA of the CDR3 is TGTGCCAGCAGTTTGGCCCTGGAGACGCAGTATTTT. Translated, it gives CASSLALETQYF.

This clone was seen a handful of times. CDR3 residues: CASSPGTSGYNEQFF. The DNA for the CDR3 is TGTGCCAGCAGCCCCGGGACTAGCGGATACAATGAGCAGTTCTTC. This chain links TRBV6-1 with TRBJ2-1; the match to TRBD2 covers 11 bases. The germline CDR1 and CDR2 sequences are MNHNS and SASEGT. Trimming at V came to 6 bases and at J to 4 bases, leaving 5 bases not matched to a gene. This CDR3 spans 15 amino acids.

This clone was detected a few times. V and J are TRBV28 and TRBJ1-4, with 8 nucleotides matching TRBD1. V shed 4 bases, J shed 5 bases, and the junction held 6 bases outside the gene matches. The CDR3 is 15 residues long. Germline V gene data show CDR1 as MDHEN and CDR2 as SYDVKM. Here the CDR3 DNA reads TGTGCCAGCAGTTCCTCAGGGGGCTGGAATGAAAAACTGTTTTTT. Translated, it gives CASSSSGGWNEKLFF.

The genes are TRBV28 and TRBJ2-5; D is perhaps TRBD1 or TRBD2 (5 bases each). The CDR3 is 15 residues long. Trimming removed 4 bases from V and 4 bases from J, with 16 bases in between. From germline, CDR1 is MDHEN and CDR2 SYDVKM. In DNA, the CDR3 is TGTGCCAGCAGTTCCCACGGGGCAGGGCCAGAGACCCAGTACTTC. Translating it yields CASSSHGAGPETQYF.

The chain has TRBV11-2 and TRBJ2-5; 9 nucleotides match TRBD2. The CDR3 length is 13 residues. From germline, CDR1 is SGHAT and CDR2 FQNNGV. The V segment lost 3 bases and the J segment 6 bases; nucleotides outside the gene matches: 2. In DNA form, the CDR3 reads TGTGCCAGCAGCTTGACTAGCGGCCAGACCCAGTACTTC. Its translation is CASSLTSGQTQYF.

The chain is built from TRBV27 and TRBJ2-2; D is undetermined. The CDR3 runs 16 residues. Germline V gene sequence: CDR1 MNHEY, CDR2 SMNVEV (reference sequence). Trimming cost V 6 bases and J 0 bases, with 14 bases left between them. CDR3 in DNA: TGTGCCAGCAGCCAATACGGACGAGCGAACACCGGGGAGCTGTTTTTT. Protein: CASSQYGRANTGELFF.

A remark on this clone: This same CDR3 is encoded by further DNA sequences in the sample. CDR3 DNA sequence: TGTGCCTGGAGTGGGGGTGGGGATCAGCCCCAGCATTTT. Its translation: CAWSGGGDQPQHF. This sequence joins TRBV30 and TRBJ1-5; D ambiguous. The CDR3 sequence is 13 residues long. Germline assignment: CDR1 GTSNPN and CDR2 SVGIG (reference sequence). Deletions cut 1 base from V and 5 bases from J, with 9 bases between.

This clone has just a few counts. This chain connects TRBV7-2 to TRBJ2-7; tentatively, D is TRBD1 (6 bases). The CDR3 is 16 amino acids. Germline CDR1 SGHTA, CDR2 FQGNSA. V dropped 5 bases and J dropped 5 bases, with 22 bases sitting between them. The CDR3 DNA reads TGTGCCAGCAGCCCGGTGAGAGGAGGCAGGGGAGACGAGCAGTACTTC. Amino acids: CASSPVRGGRGDEQYF.

The J gene is TRBJ2-3, the V gene TRBV6-6; D is uncertain. This CDR3 has 14 residues. Germline V gives CDR1 MNHNY, CDR2 SVGAGI (reference sequence). V lost 2 bases and J lost 2, with 8 bases in between. DNA of the CDR3: TGTGCCAGCAGTTACCGGCGGTACACAGATACGCAGTATTTT. This sequence encodes CASSYRRYTDTQYF.

This clone has just a few counts. The chain has TRBV28 and TRBJ2-1; the D gene is possibly TRBD2 (6 bases). Germline V gene sequence: CDR1 MDHEN, CDR2 SYDVKM. The CDR3 totals 15 residues. V was cut by 6 bases and J by 5 bases, with 17 bases left in between. The CDR3 coding sequence is TGTGCCAGCAGGGGAGTGGGAGGACTGAACAATGAGCAGTTCTTC. It codes for CASRGVGGLNNEQFF. The whole variable domain, remainder taken from reference TRBV28 and TRBJ2-1, is DVKVTQSSRYLVKRTGEKVFLECVQDMDHENMFWYRQDPGLGLRLIYFSYDVKMKEKGDIPEGYSVSREKKERFSLILESASTNQTSMYLCASRGVGGLNNEQFFGPGTRLTVL.

The chain has TRBV28 and TRBJ1-3; the D gene is possibly TRBD1 (5 bases). Trimming shortened V by 4 bases and J by 5 bases, and 12 bases separated the two germline ends. Per germline, CDR1 MDHEN and CDR2 SYDVKM. The CDR3 covers 14 residues. The DNA for the CDR3 is TGTGCCAGCAGTTCTCCGGGACTACGAAACACCATATATTTT. Residues: CASSSPGLRNTIYF.

This sequence joins TRBV7-7 and TRBJ2-1, with TRBD2 identical over 8 bases. The V and J ends lost 4 bases and 10 bases, in that order; junction bases with no gene match: 15. From germline, CDR1 is SSHAT and CDR2 FNYEAQ (reference sequence). The CDR3 is 16 amino acids. CDR3 DNA sequence: TGTGCCAGCAGCTACAAGGCGGGGGGCTCGGTCGGGGAGCAGTTCTTC. Its translation: CASSYKAGGSVGEQFF. Full variable domain (remainder filled in from reference TRBV7-7 and TRBJ2-1): GAGVSQSPRYKVTKRGQDVTLRCDPISSHATLYWYQQALGQGPEFLTYFNYEAQPDKSGLPSDRFSAERPEGSISTLTIQRTEQRDSAMYRCASSYKAGGSVGEQFFGPGTRLTVL.

This clone was observed a few times. The chain has TRBV5-4 and TRBJ1-3, with D perhaps TRBD1 (6 bases). CDR1 SGHNT and CDR2 YYREEE come from the germline V gene (reference sequence). This CDR3 has 16 amino acids. V dropped 4 bases and J dropped 0 bases, with 14 bases sitting between them. The CDR3: CASSVGTQRSGNTIYF. The CDR3 DNA follows: TGTGCCAGCAGCGTAGGGACACAACGCTCTGGAAACACCATATATTTT.

This clone was seen only once. The chain links TRBV5-6 to TRBJ2-7; D ambiguous. Germline lookup yields CDR1 SGHDT and CDR2 YYEEEE. V was pared by 0 bases and J by 0 bases, with 16 bases between. The CDR3 is made up of 17 amino acids. In DNA, the CDR3 is TGTGCCAGCAGCTTGGGGTACGACTGGCAACCCTCCTACGAGCAGTACTTC. Protein product: CASSLGYDWQPSYEQYF.

This clone was detected only a few times. Other DNA sequences from this sample encode an identical CDR3 as well. This rearrangement joins TRBV18 to TRBJ2-3; D might be TRBD1 (7 bases). CDR1 is KGHSH, CDR2 LQKENI, per germline. Deletions cut 6 bases from V and 6 bases from J, with 13 bases between. The CDR3 totals 13 residues. The DNA of the CDR3 is TGTGCCAGCTCCCCAGGGGGAGGCGATACGCAGTATTTT. Protein: CASSPGGGDTQYF.

The chain combines TRBV7-2 with TRBJ2-5; D perhaps matches TRBD2 (6 bases). The CDR3 runs 15 residues. V lost 8 bases to trimming and J lost 2 bases, with 18 bases between them. CDR1 and CDR2 (germline): SGHTA, FQGNSA. In nucleotides, the CDR3 is TGTGCCAGCGGTACGGGACTTACACCTCAAGAGACCCAGTACTTC. As protein: CASGTGLTPQETQYF.

In its sample, this clone was seen a few times. The V call is TRBV18, the J call TRBJ1-2; weak D call: TRBD1 (5 bases). CDR1 and CDR2 (germline): KGHSH, LQKENI. This CDR3 has 15 residues. Trimming stripped 0 bases from V and 3 bases from J, with 11 bases between. CDR3 sequence reads: CASSPPTGPDYGYTF. CDR3 in DNA: TGTGCCAGCTCACCACCCACAGGCCCCGACTATGGCTACACCTTC.

The chain joins TRBV5-6 to TRBJ2-7, with D tentatively TRBD1 or TRBD2 (5 bases each). V lost 4 bases to trimming and J lost 2 bases, with 16 bases between them. This CDR3 comprises 15 residues. Looked up from germline, CDR1 is SGHDT and CDR2 is YYEEEE. CDR3 region: CASSRGAASPYEQYF. CDR3 coding DNA: TGTGCCAGCAGCAGAGGGGCAGCGTCACCCTACGAGCAGTACTTC.

J is TRBJ1-4 and V is TRBV7-2, with a weak D call TRBD1 (6 bases). Trimming cost V 1 base and J 6 bases, with 9 bases left between them. The CDR3 is 14 amino acids. Germline CDR1 SGHTA, CDR2 FQGNSA. DNA for the CDR3: TGTGCCAGCAGCTTAGGCAGGGGCGATGAAAAACTGTTTTTT. Protein sequence: CASSLGRGDEKLFF.

This clone was seen a handful of times. The chain recombines TRBV30 with TRBJ1-1, with 9 positions matching TRBD1. Germline CDR1 GTSNPN, CDR2 SVGIG (reference sequence). V dropped 3 bases and J dropped 5; count of bases not matched to a gene: 7. The CDR3 sequence is 14 residues long. CDR3 amino acids: CAWRSTGGYTEAFF. CDR3 sequence (DNA): TGTGCCTGGAGGTCGACAGGGGGATATACTGAAGCTTTCTTT.